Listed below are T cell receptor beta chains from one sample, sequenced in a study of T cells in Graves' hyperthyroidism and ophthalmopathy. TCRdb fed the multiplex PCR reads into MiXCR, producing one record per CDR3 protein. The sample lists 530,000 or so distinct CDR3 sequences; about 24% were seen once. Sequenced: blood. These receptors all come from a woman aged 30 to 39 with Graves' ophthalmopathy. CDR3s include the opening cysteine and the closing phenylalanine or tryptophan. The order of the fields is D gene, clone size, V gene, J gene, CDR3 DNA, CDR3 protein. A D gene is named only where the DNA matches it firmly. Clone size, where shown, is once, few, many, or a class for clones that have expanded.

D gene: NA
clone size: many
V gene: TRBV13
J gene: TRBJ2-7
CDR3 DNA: TGTGCCAGCAGCTTAGGCCTAATGGGGTCGGGCCAGGGGACGTACGAGCAGTACTTC
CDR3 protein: CASSLGLMGSGQGTYEQYF

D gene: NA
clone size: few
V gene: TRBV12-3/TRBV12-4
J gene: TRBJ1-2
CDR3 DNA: TGTGCCAGCAGTTTATTTGGGGCCTCGAACTATGGCTACACCTTC
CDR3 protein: CASSLFGASNYGYTF

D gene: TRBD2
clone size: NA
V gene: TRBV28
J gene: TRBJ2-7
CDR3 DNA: TGTGCCAGCAGTTACAAGTGGGCTAGCGGGAAGGAGCAGTACTTC
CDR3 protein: CASSYKWASGKEQYF

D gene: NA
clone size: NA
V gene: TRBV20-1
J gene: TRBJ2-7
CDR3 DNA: TGCAGTGCTCCCGGGCGCTCTAGGGACGAGCAGTACTTC
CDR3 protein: CSAPGRSRDEQYF

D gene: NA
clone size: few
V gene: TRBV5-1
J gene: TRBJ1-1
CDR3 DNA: TGCGCCAGCAGCCTCACAAACCCAGAAATGAACACTGAAGCTTTCTTT
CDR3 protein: CASSLTNPEMNTEAFF

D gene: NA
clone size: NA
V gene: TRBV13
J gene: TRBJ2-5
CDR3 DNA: TGTGCCAGCAGCTTGGAGACGGAGTTGACCCAGTACTTC
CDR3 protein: CASSLETELTQYF

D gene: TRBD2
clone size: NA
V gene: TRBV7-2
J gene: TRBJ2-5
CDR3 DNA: TGTGCCAGCACCCTGGCCGGGGGGAGGTTAGAGACCCAGTACTTC
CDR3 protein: CASTLAGGRLETQYF

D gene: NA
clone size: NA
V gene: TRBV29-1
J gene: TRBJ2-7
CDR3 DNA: TGCAGCGTTGAAGAGTCACGGCACCCCCAAGAGCAGTACTTC
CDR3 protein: CSVEESRHPQEQYF

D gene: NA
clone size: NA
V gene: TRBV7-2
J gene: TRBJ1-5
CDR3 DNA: TGTGCCAGCAGCTGGCCGGATCAGCCCCAGCATTTT
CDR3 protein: CASSWPDQPQHF

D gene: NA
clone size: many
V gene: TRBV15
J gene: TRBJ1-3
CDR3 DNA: TGTGCCACCAGCAGCGAAGGGACGTCTGGAAACACCATATATTTT
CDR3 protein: CATSSEGTSGNTIYF

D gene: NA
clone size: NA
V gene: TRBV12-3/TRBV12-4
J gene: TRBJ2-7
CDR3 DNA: TGTGCCAGCAGTTTGGGCATTAGCAACGAGCAGTACTTC
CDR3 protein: CASSLGISNEQYF

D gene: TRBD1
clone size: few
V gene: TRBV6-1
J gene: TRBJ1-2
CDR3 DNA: TGTGCCAGCAGTGAATCCTCCGAGATACCCAGGGGGCCGTTCGATGGCTACACCTTC
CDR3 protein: CASSESSEIPRGPFDGYTF

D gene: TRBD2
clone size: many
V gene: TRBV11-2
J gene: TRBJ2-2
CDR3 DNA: TGTGCCAGCACCCTTCTTTCTAGCGGGGACCCTCGGTCCGGGGAGCTGTTTTTT
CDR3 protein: CASTLLSSGDPRSGELFF

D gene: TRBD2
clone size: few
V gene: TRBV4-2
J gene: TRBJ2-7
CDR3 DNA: TGTGCCAGCAGCCAAGTAAGTGGACTAGCTGGCGAGCAGTACTTC
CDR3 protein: CASSQVSGLAGEQYF

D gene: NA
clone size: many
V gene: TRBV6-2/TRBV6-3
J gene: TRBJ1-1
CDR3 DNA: TGTGCCAGCTCCCGGACCCGGGAAGCTTTCTTT
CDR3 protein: CASSRTREAFF

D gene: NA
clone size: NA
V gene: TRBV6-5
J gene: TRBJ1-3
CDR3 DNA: TGTGCCAGCGTTGGGCTCTCCGGAAACACCATATATTTT
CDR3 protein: CASVGLSGNTIYF

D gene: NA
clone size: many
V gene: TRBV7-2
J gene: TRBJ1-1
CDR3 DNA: TGTGCCAGCAGCTTAGGTTTAGGAACCACTGAAGCTTTCTTT
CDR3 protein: CASSLGLGTTEAFF

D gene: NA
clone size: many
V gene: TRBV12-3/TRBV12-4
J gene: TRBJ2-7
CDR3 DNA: TGTGCCAGCACCATACAGGGTATCTACGAGCAGTACTTC
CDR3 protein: CASTIQGIYEQYF

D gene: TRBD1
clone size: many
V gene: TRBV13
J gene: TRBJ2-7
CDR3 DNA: TGTGCCAGCAGCTTAGGAGGACAGGGGACCTACGAGCAGTACTTC
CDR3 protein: CASSLGGQGTYEQYF

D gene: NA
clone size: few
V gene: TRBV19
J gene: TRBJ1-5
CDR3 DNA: TGTGCCAGTAGTTCTAGACGGGAAAATCAGCCCCAGCATTTT
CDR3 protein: CASSSRRENQPQHF

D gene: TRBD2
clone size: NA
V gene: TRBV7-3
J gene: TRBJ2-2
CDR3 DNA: TGTGCCAGCAGCTTAAGACCGGGACTAGCGGCCCCCGGGGAGCTGTTTTTT
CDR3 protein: CASSLRPGLAAPGELFF

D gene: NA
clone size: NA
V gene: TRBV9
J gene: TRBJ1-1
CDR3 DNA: TGTGCCAGCAGCGTAGTGTATGAGGACCACACTGAAGCTTTCTTT
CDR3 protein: CASSVVYEDHTEAFF

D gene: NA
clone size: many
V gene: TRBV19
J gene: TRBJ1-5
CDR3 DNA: TGTGCCAGTAGTCCCCCAGGGAGAGGAGATCAGCCCCAGCATTTT
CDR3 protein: CASSPPGRGDQPQHF

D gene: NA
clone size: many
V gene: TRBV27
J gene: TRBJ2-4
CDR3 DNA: TGTGCCAGCAGTTTGTCAGGGGAAGGGGTCATTCAGTACTTC
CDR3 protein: CASSLSGEGVIQYF

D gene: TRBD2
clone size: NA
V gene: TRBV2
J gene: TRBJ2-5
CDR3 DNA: TGTGCCAGCAGGGAAAGCGGGGGGGCTGAGACCCAGTACTTC
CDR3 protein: CASRESGGAETQYF

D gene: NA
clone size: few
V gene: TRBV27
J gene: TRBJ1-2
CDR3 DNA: TGTGCCAGCAGTTGGAGCACGCCCTATGGCTACACCTTC
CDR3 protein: CASSWSTPYGYTF

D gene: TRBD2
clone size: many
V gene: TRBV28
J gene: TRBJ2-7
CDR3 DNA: TGTGCCAGCAGTTCTCGGACTAGCGGGAGATGGGTCGAGCAGTACTTC
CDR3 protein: CASSSRTSGRWVEQYF

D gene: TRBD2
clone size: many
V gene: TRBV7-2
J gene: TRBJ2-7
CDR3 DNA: TGTGCCAGTGGGGGGGATTCCTACGAGCAGTACTTC
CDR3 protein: CASGGDSYEQYF

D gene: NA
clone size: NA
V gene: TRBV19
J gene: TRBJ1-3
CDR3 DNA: TGTGCCAGTAGTATGGCGGTGTTCTCTGGAAACACCATATATTTT
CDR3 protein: CASSMAVFSGNTIYF

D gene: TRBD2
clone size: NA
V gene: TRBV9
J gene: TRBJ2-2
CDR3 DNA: TGTGCCAGCAGCAGCCCGGGACTAGCGGGAGACGTCGGGGAGCTGTTTTTT
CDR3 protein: CASSSPGLAGDVGELFF

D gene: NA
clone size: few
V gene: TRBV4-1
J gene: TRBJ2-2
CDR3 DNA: TGCGCCTCCGCGGGGAAGAACACCGGGGAGCTGTTTTTT
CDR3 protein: CASAGKNTGELFF